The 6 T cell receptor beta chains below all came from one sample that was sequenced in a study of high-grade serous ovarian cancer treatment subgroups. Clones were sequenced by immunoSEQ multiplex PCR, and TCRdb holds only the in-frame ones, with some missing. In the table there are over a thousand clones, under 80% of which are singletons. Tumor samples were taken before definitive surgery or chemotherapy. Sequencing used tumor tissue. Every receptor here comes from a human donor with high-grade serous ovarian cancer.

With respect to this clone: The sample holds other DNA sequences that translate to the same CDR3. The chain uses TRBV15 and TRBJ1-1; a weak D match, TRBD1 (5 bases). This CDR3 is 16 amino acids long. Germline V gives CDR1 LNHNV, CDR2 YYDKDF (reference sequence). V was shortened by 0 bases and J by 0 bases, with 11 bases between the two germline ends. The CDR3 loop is CATSRDLGVMNTEAFF. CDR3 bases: TGTGCCACCAGCAGAGACTTAGGGGTCATGAACACTGAAGCTTTCTTT.

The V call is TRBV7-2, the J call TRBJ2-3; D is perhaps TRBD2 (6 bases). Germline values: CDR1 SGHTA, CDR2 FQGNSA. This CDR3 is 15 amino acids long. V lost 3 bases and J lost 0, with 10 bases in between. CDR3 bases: TGTGCCAGCAGCTTTAGCGGTCATAGCACAGATACGCAGTATTTT. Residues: CASSFSGHSTDTQYF.

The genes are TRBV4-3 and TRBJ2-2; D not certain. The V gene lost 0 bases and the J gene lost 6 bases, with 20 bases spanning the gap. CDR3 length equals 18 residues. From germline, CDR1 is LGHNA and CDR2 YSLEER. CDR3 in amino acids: CASSQENDVTLNPGELFF. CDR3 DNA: TGCGCCAGCAGCCAAGAAAATGACGTGACCCTCAACCCCGGGGAGCTGTTTTTT.

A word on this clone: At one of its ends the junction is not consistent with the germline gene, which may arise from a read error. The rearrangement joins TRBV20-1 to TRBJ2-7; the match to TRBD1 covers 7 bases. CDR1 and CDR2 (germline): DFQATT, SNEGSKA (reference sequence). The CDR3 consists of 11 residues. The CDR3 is CSAPKGAEEYF. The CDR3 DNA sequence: TGCAGTGCTCCGAAGGGGGCCGAGGAGTACTTC.

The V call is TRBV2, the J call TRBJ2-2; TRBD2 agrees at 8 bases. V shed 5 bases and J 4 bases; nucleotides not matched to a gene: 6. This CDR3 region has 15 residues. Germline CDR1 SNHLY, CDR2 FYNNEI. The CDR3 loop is CASSYGTRGTGELFF. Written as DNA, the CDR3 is TGTGCCAGCAGTTACGGGACTAGAGGCACCGGGGAGCTGTTTTTT.

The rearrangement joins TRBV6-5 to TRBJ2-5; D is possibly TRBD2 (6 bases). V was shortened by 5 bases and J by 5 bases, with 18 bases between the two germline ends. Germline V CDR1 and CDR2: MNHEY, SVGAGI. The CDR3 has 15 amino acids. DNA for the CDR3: TGTGCCAGCAGTCGGCCGGGACTTTCAACGGAGACCCAGTACTTC. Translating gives CASSRPGLSTETQYF.